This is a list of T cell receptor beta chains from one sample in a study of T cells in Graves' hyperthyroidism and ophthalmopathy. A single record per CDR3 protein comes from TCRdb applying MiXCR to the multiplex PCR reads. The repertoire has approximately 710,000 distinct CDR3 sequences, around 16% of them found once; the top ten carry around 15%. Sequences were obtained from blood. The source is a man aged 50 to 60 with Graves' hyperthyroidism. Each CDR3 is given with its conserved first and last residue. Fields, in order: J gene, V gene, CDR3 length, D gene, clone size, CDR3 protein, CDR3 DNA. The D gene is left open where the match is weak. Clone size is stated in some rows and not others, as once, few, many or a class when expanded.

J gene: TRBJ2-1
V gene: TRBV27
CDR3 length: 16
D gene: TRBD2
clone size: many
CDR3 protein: CASIPTSGAPWNEQFF
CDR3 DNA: TGTGCCAGCATCCCGACTAGCGGAGCTCCTTGGAATGAGCAGTTCTTC

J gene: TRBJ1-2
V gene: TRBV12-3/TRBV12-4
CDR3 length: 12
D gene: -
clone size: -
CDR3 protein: CASSPKNYGYTF
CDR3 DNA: TGTGCCAGCAGTCCAAAGAACTATGGCTACACCTTC

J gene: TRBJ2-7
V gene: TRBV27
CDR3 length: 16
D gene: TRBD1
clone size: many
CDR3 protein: CASSTTGQWELYEQYF
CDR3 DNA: TGTGCCAGCAGTACTACGGGACAGTGGGAACTCTACGAGCAGTACTTC

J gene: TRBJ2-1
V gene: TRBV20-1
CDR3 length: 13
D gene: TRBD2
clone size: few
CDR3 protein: CSAKLGRSNEQFF
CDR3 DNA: TGCAGTGCTAAACTCGGGAGGAGCAATGAGCAGTTCTTC

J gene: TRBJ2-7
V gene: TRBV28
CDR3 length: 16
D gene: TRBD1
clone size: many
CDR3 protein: CASSIVTGTGSHEQYF
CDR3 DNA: TGTGCCAGCAGTATCGTCACCGGGACAGGGTCCCACGAGCAGTACTTC

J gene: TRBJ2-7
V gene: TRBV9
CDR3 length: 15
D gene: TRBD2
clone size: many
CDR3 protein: CASSVMASGTLEQYF
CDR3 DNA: TGTGCCAGCAGCGTCATGGCTAGCGGGACTCTCGAGCAGTACTTC

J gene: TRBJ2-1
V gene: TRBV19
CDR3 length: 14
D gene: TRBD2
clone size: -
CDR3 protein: CASSRVAGVDEQFF
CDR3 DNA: TGTGCCAGTAGTAGGGTAGCGGGAGTCGATGAGCAGTTCTTC

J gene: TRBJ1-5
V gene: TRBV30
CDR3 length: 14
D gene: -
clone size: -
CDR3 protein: CAWKRPGSNQPQHF
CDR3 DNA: TGTGCCTGGAAAAGACCGGGTAGCAATCAGCCCCAGCATTTT

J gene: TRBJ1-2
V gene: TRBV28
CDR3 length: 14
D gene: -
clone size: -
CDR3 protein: CASSLRADGRGYTF
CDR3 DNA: TGTGCCAGCAGTTTGAGGGCGGACGGGAGAGGCTACACCTTC

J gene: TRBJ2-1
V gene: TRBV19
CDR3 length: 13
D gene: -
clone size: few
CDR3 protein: CATRLGPYNEQFF
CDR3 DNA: TGTGCCACCCGTTTAGGACCCTACAATGAGCAGTTCTTC

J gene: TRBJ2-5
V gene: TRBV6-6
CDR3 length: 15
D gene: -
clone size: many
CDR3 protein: CASSYSGIRSETQYF
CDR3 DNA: TGTGCCAGCAGTTACTCAGGGATTCGGTCGGAGACCCAGTACTTC

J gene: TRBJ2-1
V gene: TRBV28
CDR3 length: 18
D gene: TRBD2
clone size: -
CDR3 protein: CASSLSGLSGFPYNEQFF
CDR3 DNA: TGTGCCAGCAGTTTATCGGGACTATCGGGTTTTCCCTACAATGAGCAGTTCTTC

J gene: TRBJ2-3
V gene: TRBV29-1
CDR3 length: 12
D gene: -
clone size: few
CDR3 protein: CSADRVTDTQYF
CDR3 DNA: TGCAGCGCTGACAGAGTGACAGATACGCAGTATTTT

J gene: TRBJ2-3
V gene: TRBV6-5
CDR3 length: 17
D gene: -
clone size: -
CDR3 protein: CASSFSIYRGGADTQYF
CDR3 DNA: TGTGCCAGCAGCTTCTCGATTTACAGGGGAGGTGCAGATACGCAGTATTTT

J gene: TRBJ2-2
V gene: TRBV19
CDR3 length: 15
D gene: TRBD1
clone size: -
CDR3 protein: CASSVATGGTGELFF
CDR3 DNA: TGTGCCAGTAGTGTAGCGACAGGGGGGACCGGGGAGCTGTTTTTT

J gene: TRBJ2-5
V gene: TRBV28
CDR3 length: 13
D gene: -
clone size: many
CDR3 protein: CASSSRLQETQYF
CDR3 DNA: TGTGCCAGCAGCTCCCGTCTCCAAGAGACCCAGTACTTC

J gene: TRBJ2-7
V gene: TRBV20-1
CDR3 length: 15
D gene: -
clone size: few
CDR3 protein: CSASRSLRGAYEQYF
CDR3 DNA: TGCAGTGCTAGTAGGTCCCTCAGGGGGGCCTACGAGCAGTACTTC

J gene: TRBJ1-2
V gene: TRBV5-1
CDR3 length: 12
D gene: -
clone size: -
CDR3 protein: CASSLEAAGYTF
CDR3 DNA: TGCGCCAGCAGCTTGGAAGCAGCCGGCTACACCTTC

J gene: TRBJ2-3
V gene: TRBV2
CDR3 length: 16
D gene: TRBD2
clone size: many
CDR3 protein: CASSPGLAGTTDTQYF
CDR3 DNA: TGTGCCAGCAGCCCCGGACTAGCGGGAACTACAGATACGCAGTATTTT

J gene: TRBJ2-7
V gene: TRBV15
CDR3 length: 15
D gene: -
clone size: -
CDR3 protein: CATSRDDGGFYEQYF
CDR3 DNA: TGTGCCACCAGCAGAGATGACGGGGGATTCTACGAGCAGTACTTC

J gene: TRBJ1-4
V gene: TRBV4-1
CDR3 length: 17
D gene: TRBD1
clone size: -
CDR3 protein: CASSLRQGTRTNEKLFF
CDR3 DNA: TGCGCCAGCAGCCTAAGACAGGGGACGAGAACTAATGAAAAACTGTTTTTT

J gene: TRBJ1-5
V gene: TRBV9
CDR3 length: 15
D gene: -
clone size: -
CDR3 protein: CASSEGDGGNQPQHF
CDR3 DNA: TGTGCCAGCAGCGAGGGGGACGGTGGCAATCAGCCCCAGCATTTT

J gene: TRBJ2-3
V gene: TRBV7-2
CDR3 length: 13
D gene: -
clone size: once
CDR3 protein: CASSSIDWDTQYF
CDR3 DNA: TGTGCCAGCAGCTCCATCGATTGGGATACGCAGTATTTT

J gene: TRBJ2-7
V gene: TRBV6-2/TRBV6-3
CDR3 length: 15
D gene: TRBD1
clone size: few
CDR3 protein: CASREIGQGTYEQYF
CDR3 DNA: TGTGCCAGCAGAGAGATTGGACAGGGGACCTACGAGCAGTACTTC

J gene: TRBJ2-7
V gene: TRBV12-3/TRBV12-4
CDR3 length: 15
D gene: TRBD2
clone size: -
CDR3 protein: CASIVGLAGGYEQYF
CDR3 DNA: TGTGCCAGCATCGTGGGACTAGCGGGAGGTTACGAGCAGTACTTC

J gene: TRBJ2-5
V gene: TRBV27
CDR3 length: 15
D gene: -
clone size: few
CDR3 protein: CASSSLTTGQETQYF
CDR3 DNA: TGTGCCAGCAGTTCACTAACAACGGGGCAAGAGACCCAGTACTTC

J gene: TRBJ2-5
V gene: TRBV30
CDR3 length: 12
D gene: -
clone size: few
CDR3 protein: CAWALDRETQYF
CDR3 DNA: TGTGCCTGGGCCCTGGACCGAGAGACCCAGTACTTC

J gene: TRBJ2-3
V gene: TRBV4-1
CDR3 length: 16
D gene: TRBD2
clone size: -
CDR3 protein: CASSQEAGGPEDTQYF
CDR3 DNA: TGCGCCAGCAGCCAAGAGGCGGGAGGGCCGGAAGATACGCAGTATTTT

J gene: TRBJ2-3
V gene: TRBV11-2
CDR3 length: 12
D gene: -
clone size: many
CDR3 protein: CASSFTSDTQYF
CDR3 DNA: TGTGCCAGCAGCTTTACGTCGGATACGCAGTATTTT

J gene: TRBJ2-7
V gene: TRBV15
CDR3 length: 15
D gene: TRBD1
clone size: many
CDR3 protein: CATSRNDRDSDEQYF
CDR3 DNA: TGTGCCACCAGCAGAAACGACAGGGATAGCGACGAGCAGTACTTC

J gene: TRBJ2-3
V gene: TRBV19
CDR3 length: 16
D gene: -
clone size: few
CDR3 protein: CATDPTSRTSTDTQYF
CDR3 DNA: TGTGCCACCGACCCAACTAGCAGAACTAGCACAGATACGCAGTATTTT

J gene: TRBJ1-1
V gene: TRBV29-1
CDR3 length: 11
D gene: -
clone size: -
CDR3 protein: CSVDQGPEAFF
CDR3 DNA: TGCAGCGTTGATCAGGGCCCAGAAGCTTTCTTT

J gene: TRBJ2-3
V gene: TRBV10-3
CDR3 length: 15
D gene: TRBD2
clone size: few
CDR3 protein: CAVGTSGRHGDTQYF
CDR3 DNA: TGTGCCGTCGGGACTAGCGGGAGGCATGGAGATACGCAGTATTTT

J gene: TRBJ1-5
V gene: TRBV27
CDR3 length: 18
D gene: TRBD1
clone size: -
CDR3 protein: CASSLRDRRLYSNQPQHF
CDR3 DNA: TGTGCCAGCAGTCTTAGGGACAGGAGATTATATAGCAATCAGCCCCAGCATTTT

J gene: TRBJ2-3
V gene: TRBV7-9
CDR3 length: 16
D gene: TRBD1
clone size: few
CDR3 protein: CASSGYRGASTDTQYF
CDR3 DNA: TGTGCCAGCAGCGGATACAGGGGCGCTAGCACAGATACGCAGTATTTT

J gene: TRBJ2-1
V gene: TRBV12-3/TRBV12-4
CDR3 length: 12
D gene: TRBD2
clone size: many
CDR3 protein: CASSRGGNEQFF
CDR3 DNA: TGTGCCAGCAGTCGCGGGGGGAATGAGCAGTTCTTC

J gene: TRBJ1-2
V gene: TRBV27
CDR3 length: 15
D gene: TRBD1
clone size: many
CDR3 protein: CASRALRTGGYGYTF
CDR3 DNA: TGTGCCAGCAGAGCGCTTCGGACAGGGGGCTATGGCTACACCTTC

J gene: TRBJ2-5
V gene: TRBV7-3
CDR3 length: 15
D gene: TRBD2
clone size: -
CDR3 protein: CASSTRAGGKETQYF
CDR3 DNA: TGTGCCAGCAGTACCCGAGCGGGAGGCAAAGAGACCCAGTACTTC

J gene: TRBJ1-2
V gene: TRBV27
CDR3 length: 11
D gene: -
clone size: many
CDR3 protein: CASRGSYGYTF
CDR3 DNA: TGTGCCAGCCGGGGGTCCTATGGCTACACCTTC

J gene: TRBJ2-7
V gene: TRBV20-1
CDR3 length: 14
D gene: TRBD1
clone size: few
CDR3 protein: CSAIQATGAIEQYF
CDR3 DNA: TGCAGTGCTATCCAAGCGACAGGGGCCATCGAGCAGTACTTC

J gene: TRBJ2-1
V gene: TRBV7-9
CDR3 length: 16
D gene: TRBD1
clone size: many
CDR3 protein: CASSSFRGSSYNEQFF
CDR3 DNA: TGTGCCAGCAGCTCCTTCAGGGGGAGCTCCTACAATGAGCAGTTCTTC